The rows below give T cell receptor beta chains drawn from one sample of a study of cytomegalovirus exposure and HLA in healthy donors. The protocol was immunoSEQ multiplex PCR, while the TCRdb copy is restricted to in-frame clones and leaves out a portion. Found here are about 58,000 clones; the top ten clones hold 2% to 2.5%. The sequenced material came from PBMCs. These receptors were taken from a woman aged 18-29 years in good health and CMV-seronegative. The CDR3 runs from the conserved cysteine through the conserved F or W. Fields, in order: D gene, V gene, J gene, CDR3 protein, CDR3 DNA. The D gene is left open where the match is weak.

>TRBD2|TRBV11-3|TRBJ2-3
CASGFYSGYTDTQYF
TGTGCCAGCGGGTTTTATAGCGGGTACACAGATACGCAGTATTTT
>TRBD2|TRBV6-4|TRBJ2-3
CASSDGLAGADTQYF
TGTGCCAGCAGTGACGGACTAGCGGGGGCAGATACGCAGTATTTT
>TRBD1|TRBV18|TRBJ2-7
CASSLADRAGYEQYF
TGTGCCAGCTCACTCGCGGACAGGGCAGGCTACGAGCAGTACTTC
>-|TRBV5-1|TRBJ1-1
CASSLRELNTEAFF
TGCGCCAGCAGCTTACGGGAGCTGAACACTGAAGCTTTCTTT
>TRBD1|TRBV28|TRBJ1-2
CASILQGAGHPYTF
TGTGCCAGCATTTTGCAGGGGGCGGGTCATCCCTACACCTTC
>TRBD1|TRBV11-2|TRBJ1-4
CASSPWGRQGDTNEKLFF
TGTGCCAGCAGCCCTTGGGGTAGACAGGGGGACACTAATGAAAAACTGTTTTTT
>-|TRBV18|TRBJ1-1
CASSPYRMDTEAFF
TGTGCCAGCTCACCATACAGAATGGACACTGAAGCTTTCTTT
>TRBD1|TRBV5-1|TRBJ1-1
CASSWDRGGTEAFF
TGCGCCAGCAGCTGGGACAGGGGTGGGACTGAAGCTTTCTTT
>-|TRBV25-1|TRBJ1-2
CASSEYGSGYTF
TGTGCCAGCAGTGAATACGGTTCTGGCTACACCTTC
>-|TRBV5-4|TRBJ2-5
CASSATSWETQYF
TGTGCCAGCAGCGCCACTAGCTGGGAGACCCAGTACTTC
>TRBD1|TRBV4-2|TRBJ2-7
CASSQEGQSAYEQYF
TGTGCCAGCAGCCAAGAGGGACAGAGCGCCTACGAGCAGTACTTC
>TRBD1|TRBV4-2|TRBJ1-3
CASSLESTGTLGNTIYF
TGTGCCAGCAGCCTAGAATCGACAGGGACACTTGGAAACACCATATATTTT
>-|TRBV4-2|TRBJ2-2
CASSQVAEELFF
TGTGCCAGCAGCCAAGTAGCCGAGGAGCTGTTTTTT
>-|TRBV20-1|TRBJ2-3
CSASPFSSQYF
TGCAGTGCTAGTCCATTCAGTTCGCAGTATTTT
>-|TRBV18|TRBJ1-1
CASSPRNRIREPEAFF
TGTGCCAGCTCACCACGGAACAGAATCCGGGAGCCTGAAGCTTTCTTT
>TRBD1|TRBV28|TRBJ1-4
CASSSVTGPDLNEKLFF
TGTGCCAGCAGTTCGGTGACAGGGCCCGACCTTAATGAAAAACTGTTTTTT
>TRBD1|TRBV5-1|TRBJ2-7
CASSRTGGAYEQYF
TGCGCCAGCAGCCGGACAGGGGGTGCCTACGAGCAGTACTTC
>TRBD1|TRBV11-3|TRBJ1-2
CASNTGTAVDGYTF
TGTGCCAGCAACACCGGGACAGCGGTGGATGGCTACACCTTC
>TRBD2|TRBV6-4|TRBJ2-1
CASSNGLAEPNEQFF
TGTGCCAGCAGCAACGGACTAGCGGAACCCAATGAGCAGTTCTTC
>TRBD2|TRBV10-3|TRBJ2-2
CATLLGTSRSGELFF
TGTGCCACCCTCCTTGGGACTAGCAGAAGCGGGGAGCTGTTTTTT
>-|TRBV19|TRBJ1-2
CASSIGREDLYGYTF
TGTGCCAGTAGTATAGGTCGGGAAGACCTCTATGGCTACACCTTC